This T cell receptor beta chain was recovered during a study of T cell repertoires in cytomegalovirus infection. Across the whole study: CMV infection plus the matching HLA type was flagged by public TCR beta signatures.

Germline-derived CDR1 and CDR2 are SGHAT and FQNNGV. Unmatched junction bases numbered 4, after V lost 0 bases and J lost 4 bases. The CDR3 contains 18 residues. TCRdb passed the reads through MiXCR, listing each CDR3 protein once. Here the sample spans about 530,000 distinct CDR3 sequences, roughly 29% being singletons. The clonotype was recovered from a human donor in good health (CMV status not recorded). Some clones in this sample may be carry-over from other donors' samples. This chain links TRBV11-2 with TRBJ2-2, with 14 bases identical to TRBD2. Sequenced sample: PBMCs. CDR3 loop: CASSLEGGLAGVTGELFF. For the CDR3, the DNA is TGTGCCAGCAGCTTAGAGGGGGGACTAGCGGGAGTCACCGGGGAGCTGTTTTTT.